This entry describes one T cell receptor beta chain. The CDR3 is 14 amino acids. CDR1 WNHNN and CDR2 SYGVQD come from the germline V gene (reference sequence). V shed 5 bases and J 5 bases; nucleotides not matched to a gene: 7. Per the original data handling: Estimation of nucleated cell counts was performed using reference gene primer amplification. Profiled with immunoSEQ multiplex PCR; TCRdb holds only in-frame clones, not every one. V, J and clone size are those of that table, while D and trimming were read from the DNA. The table shows approximately 68,000 clones, with more than 70% occurring only once. The data were obtained in a study of blood T cell repertoires in COVID-19. Turning to the study itself: The analysed material was cDNA or gDNA that came from T cells, B-cell-depleted T cells, or PBMCs.

This clonotype was obtained from a woman older than 75 with active or convalescent COVID-19. This chain uses TRBV10-1 with TRBJ1-1, with 8 bases identical to TRBD1. The specimen sequenced was peripheral blood. CDR3 nucleotides: TGCGCCAGCAGTAAGCGAGACAGGGGAACTGAAGCTTTCTTT. As protein: CASSKRDRGTEAFF.